The rows below give T cell receptor beta chains drawn from one sample of a study of beta chain features in type 1 diabetes. Generated by immunoSEQ multiplex PCR, the TCRdb table keeps only in-frame clones and is missing some. The table lists 100,000 to 150,000 clones, approximately 15% of them singletons. The sequencing input was central memory CD4+ T cells from blood. The receptors stem from a man between 18 and 35 years old with type 1 diabetes. Each CDR3 is given without its conserved first and last residue.

j_call v_call cdr3_aa
TRBJ2-3 TRBV30 ACTEALSTDTQY
TRBJ2-3 TRBV30 AWSAGAYTQY
TRBJ1-1 TRBV6-6 ASSYGQLNTEAF
TRBJ1-2 TRBV4-1 ASNYNRDSNYGYT
TRBJ2-5 TRBV28 ASSLVGATSGETQY
TRBJ2-1 TRBV5-1 ASSPFDRSGDEQF
TRBJ2-2 TRBV5-1 ASSWDNSNTGELF
TRBJ2-7 TRBV7-2 ASSLGRGLGEQY
TRBJ1-1 TRBV5-1 ASNGGQNTEAF
TRBJ1-1 TRBV29-1 SVVLHPQGARAF
TRBJ1-1 TRBV2 ASSDLGMNTEAF
TRBJ2-2 TRBV4-1 ASSQESLPGANTGELF
TRBJ2-1 TRBV29-1 SVDRFENEQF
TRBJ2-3 TRBV9 ASSVAAGPYSTDTQY
TRBJ2-5 TRBV6-1 ASSEDRGVQETQY
TRBJ2-7 TRBV5-1 ASSRGTTTSYEQY
TRBJ2-7 TRBV4-2 ASSQDPASNEQY
TRBJ1-2 TRBV9 ASSVGTNYGYT
TRBJ2-7 TRBV4-3 ASSQEETKMDGYEQY
TRBJ2-1 TRBV25-1 ASSGWGRGEQF
TRBJ2-7 TRBV7-2 ASSPSSGTSYEQY
TRBJ1-1 TRBV29-1 SARRGLNTEAF
TRBJ1-5 TRBV10-2 ASSDNQGGSNQPQH
TRBJ1-1 TRBV7-2 ASSSAGTANAEAF
TRBJ2-1 TRBV2 ASSQRQGQYNEQF
TRBJ1-1 TRBV10-1 ASSESGYMNTEAF
TRBJ1-1 TRBV2 ASSYFSTEAF
TRBJ2-1 TRBV7-6 ASSRTGVEQF
TRBJ2-7 TRBV10-3 AISEGTGYTYEQY
TRBJ2-7 TRBV7-2 ASSSLAGNYEQY
TRBJ1-4 TRBV30 AWSPPTGQGANEKLF
TRBJ2-5 TRBV4-3 ASSQEGPDRGWQETQY
TRBJ2-1 TRBV9 ASSPRTRDEQF
TRBJ1-4 TRBV28 ASSLSGHYEKLF
TRBJ1-2 TRBV4-1 ASSQQIGVGYGYT